This T cell receptor beta chain was sequenced in a study of response to subunit inactivated influenza vaccine. Study-level results: Only a handful of new T cells, the authors suggested, are recruited with each seasonal influenza vaccination.

TCRdb redid the calling of the RT-PCR reads with MiXCR, one entry per CDR3 protein. The table includes more than 400,000 distinct CDR3 sequences, 7.2% detected once. As for this clonotype: Antigen unknown.

The J segment lost 6 bases and the V segment lost 10 bases, leaving 10 bases of the junction unmatched. This CDR3 comprises 14 residues. Per germline, CDR1 MDHEN and CDR2 SYDVKM. The chain has TRBV28 and TRBJ2-2; 8 bases fit TRBD1. Sequencing used PBMCs from blood, obtained 23 months after vaccination. The clonotype was recovered from a man aged 50-75 years who received an inactivated influenza vaccine. The CDR3 loop reads CATSRGRESGELFF. The CDR3 DNA is TGTGCCACCTCCAGGGGGCGCGAGTCCGGGGAGCTGTTTTTT.